The present entry profiles one TCR beta chain with its context. Its antigen is unknown. PCR employed 60 Vbeta and 13 Jbeta primers. The table came from immunoSEQ multiplex PCR; TCRdb's copy has only in-frame clones and leaves some out. Altogether about 37,000 clones are present, approximately 79% being singletons, with the ten largest covering 10%. This sample is part of a study of cytomegalovirus exposure and HLA in healthy donors. J gave up 2 bases and V 4 bases, and 6 bases lay outside the gene matches. CDR3 length: 15 residues. The V gene's germline CDR1 is KGHSH and CDR2 LQKENI. Study-level points and caveats: DRB1 showed the most TCR associations and HLA-C the fewest in a later analysis, as rates varied by HLA locus.

This TCR was recovered from a woman aged 18-29 years in good health and CMV-seropositive. The chain uses TRBV18 and TRBJ1-1; 8 nucleotides line up with TRBD1. Sequencing was performed on PBMCs. The chain's CDR3 is CASSRTGTHNTEAFF. CDR3 DNA: TGTGCCAGCTCACGGACAGGGACGCACAACACTGAAGCTTTCTTT.